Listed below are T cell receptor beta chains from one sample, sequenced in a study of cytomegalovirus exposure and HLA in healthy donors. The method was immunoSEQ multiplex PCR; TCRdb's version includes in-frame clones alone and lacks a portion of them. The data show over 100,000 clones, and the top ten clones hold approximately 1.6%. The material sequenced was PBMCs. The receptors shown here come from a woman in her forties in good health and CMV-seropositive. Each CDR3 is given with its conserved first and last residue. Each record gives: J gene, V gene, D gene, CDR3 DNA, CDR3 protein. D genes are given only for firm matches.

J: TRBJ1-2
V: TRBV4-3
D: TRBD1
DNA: TGCGCCAGCAGCCAAAGGGACAGAGGTGGCTATGGCTACACCTTC
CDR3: CASSQRDRGGYGYTF

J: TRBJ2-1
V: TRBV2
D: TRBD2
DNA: TGTGCCAGCAGTGAAGAATCTGCGGGAGGGCCCTGGAATGAGCAGTTCTTC
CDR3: CASSEESAGGPWNEQFF

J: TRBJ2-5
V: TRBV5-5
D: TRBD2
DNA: TGTGCCAGTGTAGCGGGAGTCGAAGAGACCCAGTACTTC
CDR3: CASVAGVEETQYF

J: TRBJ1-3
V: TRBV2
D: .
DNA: TGTGCCAGCAGTGACCCCACTCGCGACGGGAGCTCTGGAAACACCATATATTTT
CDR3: CASSDPTRDGSSGNTIYF

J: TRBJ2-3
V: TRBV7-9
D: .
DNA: TGTGCCAGCAGCTCCATTGCGACTAGCACAGATACGCAGTATTTT
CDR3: CASSSIATSTDTQYF

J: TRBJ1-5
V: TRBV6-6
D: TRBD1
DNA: TGTGCCAGCAGTTCTCGACAGGGGCGGAATCAGCCCCAGCATTTT
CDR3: CASSSRQGRNQPQHF

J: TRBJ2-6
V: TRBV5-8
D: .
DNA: TGTGCCAGCAGCTTGGTCGTGAGTTTTGGGGCCAACGTCCTGACTTTC
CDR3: CASSLVVSFGANVLTF

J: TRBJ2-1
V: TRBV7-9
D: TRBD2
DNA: TGTGCCAGCAGCCAGACTAGCGGGAGGGCCAATGAGCAGTTCTTC
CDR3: CASSQTSGRANEQFF

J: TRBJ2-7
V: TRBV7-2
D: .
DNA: TGTGCCAGCAGCTTTCGAGAGGACGAGCAGTACTTC
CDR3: CASSFREDEQYF

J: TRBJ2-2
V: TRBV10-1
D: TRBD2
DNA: TGCGCCAGCAGTTACACCCGTCGGGCTAGCGGGAGGGATAAGAACACCGGGGAGCTGTTTTTT
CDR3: CASSYTRRASGRDKNTGELFF

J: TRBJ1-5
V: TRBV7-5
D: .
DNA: TGTGCCAGAAGTCATAGGCAGGGGGCCTACAATCAGCCCCAGCATTTT
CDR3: CARSHRQGAYNQPQHF

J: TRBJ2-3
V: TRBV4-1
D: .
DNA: TGCGCCAGCAGCCAAGAAGGGGCCACCACAGATACGCAGTATTTT
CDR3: CASSQEGATTDTQYF

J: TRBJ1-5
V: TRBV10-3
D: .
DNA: TGTGCCATCAGTACAGGGCCTCTCAATCAGCCCCAGCATTTT
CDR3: CAISTGPLNQPQHF

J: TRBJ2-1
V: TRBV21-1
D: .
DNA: TGTGCCAGCAGCAAAGCGAAACCGGGGTACCCCTACAATGAGCAGTTCTTC
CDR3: CASSKAKPGYPYNEQFF

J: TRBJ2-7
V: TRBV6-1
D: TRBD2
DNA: TGTGCCAGCAGTACCCGGGACTACCTCTACGAGCAGTACTTC
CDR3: CASSTRDYLYEQYF

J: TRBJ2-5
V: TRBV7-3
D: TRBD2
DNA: TGTGCCAGCAGGGCCAGCGGGAAAGAGACCCAGTACTTC
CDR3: CASRASGKETQYF

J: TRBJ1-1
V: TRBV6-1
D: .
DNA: TGTGCCAGCAGCGAATATAGCAGGAACACTGAAGCTTTCTTT
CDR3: CASSEYSRNTEAFF

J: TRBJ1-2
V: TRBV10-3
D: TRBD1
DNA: TGTGCCATCAGTGAGTCCCAGACAGGGGAAGGCTACACCTTC
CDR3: CAISESQTGEGYTF

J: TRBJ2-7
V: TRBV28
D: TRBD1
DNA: TGTGCCAGCAGTTTCCGGGACAGGGTGGGGTACGAGCAGTACTTC
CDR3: CASSFRDRVGYEQYF

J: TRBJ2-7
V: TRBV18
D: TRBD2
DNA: TGTGCCAGCTCACCCAACGGTGGGGGGGCCTACGAGCAGTACTTC
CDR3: CASSPNGGGAYEQYF

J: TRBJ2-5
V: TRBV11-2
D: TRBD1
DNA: TGTGCCAGCAGCGACAGGGGGGAGACCCAGTACTTC
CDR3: CASSDRGETQYF

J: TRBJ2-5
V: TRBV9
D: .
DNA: TGTGCCAGCAGCGTAGCGAATAGACAAGAGACCCAGTACTTC
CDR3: CASSVANRQETQYF

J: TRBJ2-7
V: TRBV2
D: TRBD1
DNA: TGTGCCAGCAGGAGAACCGGGACAGACTACGAGCAGTACTTC
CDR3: CASRRTGTDYEQYF

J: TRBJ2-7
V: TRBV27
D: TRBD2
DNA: TGTGCCAGCAGTTCCCCTAGCGGGAGAGTCTACGAGCAGTACTTC
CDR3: CASSSPSGRVYEQYF

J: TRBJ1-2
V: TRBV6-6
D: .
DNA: TGTGCCAGCAGTTACGAGAAGGGAGGGTATGGCTACACCTTC
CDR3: CASSYEKGGYGYTF

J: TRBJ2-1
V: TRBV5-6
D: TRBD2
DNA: TGTGCCAGCAGCCGAGAAGGGACTAGCGCCTCCTACAATGAGCAGTTCTTC
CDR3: CASSREGTSASYNEQFF

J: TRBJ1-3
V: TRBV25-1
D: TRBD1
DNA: TGTGCCAGCGGACCGACAGGGATGGCTGGAAACACCATATATTTT
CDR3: CASGPTGMAGNTIYF

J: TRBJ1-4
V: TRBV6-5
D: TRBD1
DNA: TGTGCCAGCAGTAGGACAGGCCTTGAAAAACTGTTTTTT
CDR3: CASSRTGLEKLFF

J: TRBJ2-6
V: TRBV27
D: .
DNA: TGTGCCAGCAGTTTTTCCAGCTCTGGGGCCAACGTCCTGACTTTC
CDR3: CASSFSSSGANVLTF

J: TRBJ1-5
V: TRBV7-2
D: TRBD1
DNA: TGTGCCAGCAGCTTAGATCGGACAGGGGTACAGCCCCAGCATTTT
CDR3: CASSLDRTGVQPQHF

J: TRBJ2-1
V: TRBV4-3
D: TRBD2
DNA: TGCGCCAGCAGCCTAAGCACTAGCGGGGCAATCTTCAATGAGCAGTTCTTC
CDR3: CASSLSTSGAIFNEQFF

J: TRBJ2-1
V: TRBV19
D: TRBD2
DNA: TGTGCCAGTAGTCCCCGACTATGGCGGGAGTTTAATGAGCAGTTCTTC
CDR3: CASSPRLWREFNEQFF

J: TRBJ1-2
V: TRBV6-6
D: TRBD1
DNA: TGTGCCAGCAGTACCGGGACAGGGGGCGCAGATGGCTACACCTTC
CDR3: CASSTGTGGADGYTF

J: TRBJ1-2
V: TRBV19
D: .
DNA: TGTGCCAGTAGCCAGGGAGGGGGAGCTAACTATGGCTACACCTTC
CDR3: CASSQGGGANYGYTF

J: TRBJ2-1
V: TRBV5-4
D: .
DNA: TGTGCCAGCAGCTTGGACAGCAGGAATGAGCAGTTCTTC
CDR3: CASSLDSRNEQFF

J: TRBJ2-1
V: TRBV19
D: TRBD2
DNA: TGTGCCAGTAGCCCTACTAGCGGGAGTTACAATGAGCAGTTCTTC
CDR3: CASSPTSGSYNEQFF

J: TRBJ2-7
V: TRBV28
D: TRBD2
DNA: TGTGCCAGCAGTTTTCGCACTAGCGGGAGTAGCTACGAGCAGTACTTC
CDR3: CASSFRTSGSSYEQYF

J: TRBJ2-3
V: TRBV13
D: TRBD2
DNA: TGTGCCAGCACCGGGCGGACTAGCGGGAGGAGGAACACAGATACGCAGTATTTT
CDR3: CASTGRTSGRRNTDTQYF

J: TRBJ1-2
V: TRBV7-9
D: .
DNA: TGTGCCAGCAGCGATCGCGGGGGAGGTGATGGCTACACCTTC
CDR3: CASSDRGGGDGYTF

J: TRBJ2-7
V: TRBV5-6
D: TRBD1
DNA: TGTGCCAGCAGCTTGGCGCCAACAGGGGGCGAGCAGTACTTC
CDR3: CASSLAPTGGEQYF

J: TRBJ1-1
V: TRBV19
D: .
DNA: TGTGCCAGTAGTGTACAGATAACGAACACTGAAGCTTTCTTT
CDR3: CASSVQITNTEAFF

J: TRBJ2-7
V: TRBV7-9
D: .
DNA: TGTGCCAGCAGCCTCCCCCGGGACTCCTACGAGCAGTACTTC
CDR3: CASSLPRDSYEQYF

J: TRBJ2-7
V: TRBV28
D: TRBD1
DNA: TGTGCCAGTTGGGGACAGGGGGCCTACGAGCAGTACTTC
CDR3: CASWGQGAYEQYF

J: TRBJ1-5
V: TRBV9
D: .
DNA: TGTGCCAGCAGCGTAGGACGGGTTAGCAATCAGCCCCAGCATTTT
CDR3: CASSVGRVSNQPQHF

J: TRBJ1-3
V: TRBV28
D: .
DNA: TGTGCCAGCAGTTTACGTCCTACCCGGATATATTTT
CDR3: CASSLRPTRIYF

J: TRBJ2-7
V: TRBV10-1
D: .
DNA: TGCGCCAGCAGTACCGGGACTCCCTTGGGCGAGCAGTACTTC
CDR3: CASSTGTPLGEQYF

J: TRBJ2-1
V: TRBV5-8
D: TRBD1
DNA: TGTGCCAGCAGCTTGGGACAGGGACAGTTCTTC
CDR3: CASSLGQGQFF

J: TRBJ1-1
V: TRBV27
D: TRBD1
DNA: TGTGCCAGCAGTTCCCTACAGGGGGCGGTTGCTGAAGCTTTCTTT
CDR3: CASSSLQGAVAEAFF

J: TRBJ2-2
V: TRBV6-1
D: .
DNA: TGTGCCAGGACTTGGACATTTATCTACACCGGGGAGCTGTTTTTT
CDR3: CARTWTFIYTGELFF